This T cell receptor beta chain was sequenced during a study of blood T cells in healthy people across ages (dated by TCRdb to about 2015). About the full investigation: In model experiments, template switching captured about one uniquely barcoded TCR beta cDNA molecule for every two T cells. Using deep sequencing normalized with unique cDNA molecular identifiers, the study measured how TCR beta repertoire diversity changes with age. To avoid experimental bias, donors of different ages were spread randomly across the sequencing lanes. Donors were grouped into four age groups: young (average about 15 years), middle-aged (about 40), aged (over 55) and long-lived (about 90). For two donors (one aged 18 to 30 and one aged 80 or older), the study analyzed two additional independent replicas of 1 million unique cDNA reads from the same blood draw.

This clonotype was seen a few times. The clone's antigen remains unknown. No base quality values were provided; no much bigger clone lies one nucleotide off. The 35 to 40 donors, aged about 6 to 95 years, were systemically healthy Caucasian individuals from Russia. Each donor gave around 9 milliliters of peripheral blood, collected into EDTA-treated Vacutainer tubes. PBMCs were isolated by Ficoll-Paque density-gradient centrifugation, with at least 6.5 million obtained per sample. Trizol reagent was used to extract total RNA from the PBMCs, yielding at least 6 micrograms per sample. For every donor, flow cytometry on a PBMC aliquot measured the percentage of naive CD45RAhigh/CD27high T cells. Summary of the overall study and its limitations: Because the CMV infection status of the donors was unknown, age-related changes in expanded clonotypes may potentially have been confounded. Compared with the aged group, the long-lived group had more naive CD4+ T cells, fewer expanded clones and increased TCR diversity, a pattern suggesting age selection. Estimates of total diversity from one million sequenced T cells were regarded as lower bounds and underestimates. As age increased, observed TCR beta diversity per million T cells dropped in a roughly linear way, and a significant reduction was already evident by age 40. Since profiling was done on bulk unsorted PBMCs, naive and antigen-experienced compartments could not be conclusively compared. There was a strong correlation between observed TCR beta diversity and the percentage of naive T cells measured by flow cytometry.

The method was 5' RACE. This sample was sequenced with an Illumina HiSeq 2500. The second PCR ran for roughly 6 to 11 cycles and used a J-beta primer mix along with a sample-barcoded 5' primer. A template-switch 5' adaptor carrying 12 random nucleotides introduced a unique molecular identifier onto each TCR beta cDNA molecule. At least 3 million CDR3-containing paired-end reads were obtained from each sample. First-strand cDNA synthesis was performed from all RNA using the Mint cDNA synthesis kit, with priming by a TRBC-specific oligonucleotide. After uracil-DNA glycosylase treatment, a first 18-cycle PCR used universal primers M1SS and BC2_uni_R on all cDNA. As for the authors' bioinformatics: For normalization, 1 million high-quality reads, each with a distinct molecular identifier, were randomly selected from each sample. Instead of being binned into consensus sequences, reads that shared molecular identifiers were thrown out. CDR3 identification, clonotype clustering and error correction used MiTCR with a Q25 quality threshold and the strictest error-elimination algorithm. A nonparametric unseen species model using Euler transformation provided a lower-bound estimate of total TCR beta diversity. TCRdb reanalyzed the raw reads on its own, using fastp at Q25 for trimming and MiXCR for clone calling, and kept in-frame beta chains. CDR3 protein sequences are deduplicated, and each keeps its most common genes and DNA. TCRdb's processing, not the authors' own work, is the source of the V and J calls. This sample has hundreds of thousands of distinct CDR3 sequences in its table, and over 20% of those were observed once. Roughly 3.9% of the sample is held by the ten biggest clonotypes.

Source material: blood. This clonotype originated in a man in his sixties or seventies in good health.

At the DNA level, the sequence is TGTGCCAGCAGTCAACCAAATTACGGGACGTCCAGAAAGCAGTACTTC. Its protein reads: CASSQPNYGTSRKQYF. The rearranged chain carries TRBV28 and TRBJ2-7, with the D call perhaps TRBD1 or TRBD2, as 5 bases match in each case. V is cut by 5 bases and J by 8 bases, and the space between the germline ends is 25 bases. The CDR1 and CDR2 encoded by the germline V gene are MDHEN and SYDVKM. Including cysteine and phenylalanine, the CDR3 has 16 amino acids. The sequence is cut down to CDR3 DNA, 48 bases in frame from base 1.